The rows below give T cell receptor beta chains drawn from one sample of a study of cytomegalovirus exposure and HLA in healthy donors. Sequenced by immunoSEQ multiplex PCR; TCRdb stores in-frame clones only, minus some. The profile shows 210,000 or so clones, almost 85% of them singletons. The specimen was PBMCs. Receptors were obtained from a woman aged 40 to 50 in good health and CMV-seronegative. Each CDR3 is given with its conserved first and last residue. The D gene is left open where the match is weak. Clone size is not always given. Where it is, it says once, few, many or a class for expanded clones.

v_call	clone_size	j_call	d_call	cdr3_aa	cdr3_nt
TRBV7-3	NA	TRBJ2-3	NA	CASSLKSSPIDTQYF	TGTGCCAGCAGCTTAAAGTCCTCTCCTATAGATACGCAGTATTTT
TRBV7-9	NA	TRBJ1-1	NA	CSSSFGETEAFF	TGTTCCAGCAGCTTCGGGGAAACTGAAGCTTTCTTT
TRBV11-1	once	TRBJ1-1	NA	CASSFRGNTEAFF	TGTGCCAGCAGCTTCCGGGGAAACACTGAAGCTTTCTTT
TRBV6-1	NA	TRBJ2-1	TRBD1	CASSTGGNEQFF	TGTGCCAGCAGTACAGGGGGCAATGAGCAGTTCTTC
TRBV10-3	NA	TRBJ2-3	NA	CAIALRATDSQYF	TGTGCCATCGCCCTCCGGGCCACGGACTCGCAGTATTTT
TRBV7-9	NA	TRBJ2-1	NA	CAIAGQTFGEQFF	TGTGCCATCGCGGGACAGACATTCGGTGAGCAGTTCTTC
TRBV4-3	NA	TRBJ1-6	NA	CASSQDFRSPLHF	TGCGCCAGCAGCCAGGACTTCCGTTCACCCCTCCACTTT
TRBV29-1	once	TRBJ2-2	TRBD1	CSARTGGNTGELFF	TGCAGCGCCCGGACAGGGGGCAACACCGGGGAGCTGTTTTTT
TRBV19	NA	TRBJ1-5	NA	CASHTWGGADQPQHF	TGTGCCAGTCATACTTGGGGGGGGGCTGATCAGCCCCAGCATTTT
TRBV7-2	NA	TRBJ2-5	TRBD2	CASSLVASGGQETQYF	TGTGCCAGCAGCTTAGTTGCTAGCGGGGGGCAAGAGACCCAGTACTTC
TRBV4-1	NA	TRBJ1-1	NA	CASSQERLAWAFF	TGCGCCAGCAGCCAAGAACGACTCGCCTGGGCTTTCTTT
TRBV5-3	NA	TRBJ1-2	TRBD1	CARSRTGGYGYTF	TGTGCCAGAAGCCGGACAGGGGGGTATGGCTACACCTTC
TRBV29-1	NA	TRBJ2-5	TRBD1	CSAARGFQETQYF	TGCAGCGCCGCCAGGGGGTTCCAAGAGACCCAGTACTTC
TRBV27	NA	TRBJ2-2	TRBD1	CASGNSGTANTGELFF	TGTGCCAGCGGCAATTCCGGGACAGCGAACACCGGGGAGCTGTTTTTT
TRBV14	NA	TRBJ1-3	NA	CASSQGLVPGNTIYF	TGTGCCAGCAGCCAAGGACTCGTCCCTGGAAACACCATATATTTT
TRBV5-1	NA	TRBJ1-1	NA	CASRPRQENTEAFF	TGCGCCAGCAGACCTCGACAGGAGAACACTGAAGCTTTCTTT
TRBV29-1	NA	TRBJ1-2	NA	CSVVAGNSYGYTF	TGCAGCGTTGTGGCAGGGAACAGCTATGGCTACACCTTC
TRBV7-9	few	TRBJ2-2	TRBD2	CSSSLEMGRGGTGELFF	TGTTCCAGCAGCTTAGAGATGGGACGGGGGGGCACCGGGGAGCTGTTTTTT
TRBV10-2	NA	TRBJ2-1	TRBD1	CASATGGNEQFF	TGCGCCAGCGCGACAGGGGGCAATGAGCAGTTCTTC
TRBV9	NA	TRBJ2-1	NA	CASSVESGEQFF	TGTGCCAGCAGCGTAGAGTCGGGTGAGCAGTTCTTC
TRBV15	NA	TRBJ2-7	NA	CATSRDYYEQYF	TGTGCCACCAGCAGAGATTACTACGAGCAGTACTTC
TRBV4-2	NA	TRBJ1-5	NA	CASSQDSGNQPQHF	TGTGCCAGCAGCCAAGATTCGGGCAATCAGCCCCAGCATTTT
TRBV19	NA	TRBJ2-3	TRBD1	CASSMGQDTDTQYF	TGTGCCAGTAGTATGGGACAGGACACAGATACGCAGTATTTT
TRBV19	NA	TRBJ1-2	TRBD1	CASSMEGAYGYTF	TGTGCCAGTAGTATGGAGGGGGCCTATGGCTACACCTTC
TRBV18	NA	TRBJ1-2	NA	CASSPPGVDGYTF	TGTGCCAGCTCACCACCCGGGGTTGATGGCTACACCTTC
TRBV7-3	NA	TRBJ1-1	NA	CASSLTTEAEAFF	TGTGCCAGCAGCTTAACGACAGAGGCTGAAGCTTTCTTT